These 21 T cell receptor beta chains share one sample of origin, sequenced in a study of human T cells and chemical hapten exposure. Indicated time point: pre-sensitization, week 0. Treatment specified: therapeutic diphenylcyclopropenone sensitization with weekly scalp DPC. In TCRdb, the RACE reads were re-called with MiXCR into one record per CDR3 protein. Of approximately 90,000 distinct CDR3 sequences listed, roughly 8.5% are singletons. This specimen was whole blood, taken in connection with sensitization to the hapten diphenylcyclopropenone (DPC). The receptors were sampled from a man between 35 and 55 years old with alopecia areata. Some clones in this sample may be carry-over from other donors' samples.

As regards this clonotype: A much more abundant neighbour one base away suggests this may be a read error. The chain combines TRBV11-2 with TRBJ2-2; TRBD2 aligns across 10 bases. Germline V gene data show CDR1 as SGHAT and CDR2 as FQNNGV. CDR3 size: 16 residues. CDR3 sequence: CARSSPSGRVDGELFF. CDR3 DNA sequence: TGTGCCAGAAGCTCGCCTAGCGGGAGAGTTGACGGGGAGCTGTTTTTT.

This clonotype was seen only a few times. This chain joins TRBV19 and TRBJ2-2; no reliable D call. V dropped 3 bases and J dropped 6 bases, with 8 bases sitting between them. This CDR3 spans 13 amino acids. The germline gives CDR1 LNHDA, CDR2 SQIVND (reference sequence). This CDR3 is CASSMVLAGELFF. CDR3 nucleotide sequence: TGTGCCAGTAGTATGGTTCTCGCCGGGGAGCTGTTTTTT.

There are many counts of this clonotype. V and J are TRBV28 and TRBJ1-1, with a weak D call TRBD1 (5 bases). CDR1 and CDR2 from the germline V gene are MDHEN and SYDVKM. V lost 5 bases to trimming and J lost 8 bases, with 18 bases between them. The CDR3 sequence is 14 residues long. CDR3 sequence (DNA): TGTGCCAGCAGTCAACTTACGGGACTGTCAGAAGCTTTCTTT. Translated: CASSQLTGLSEAFF.

As DNA, the CDR3 is TGCAGTGCTAGAGGGGTAGCCTACTACGAGCAGTACTTC. Translated, it gives CSARGVAYYEQYF. The chain joins TRBV20-1 to TRBJ2-7; the D is unclear. The CDR3 has 13 amino acids. Germline V gene data show CDR1 as DFQATT and CDR2 as SNEGSKA (reference sequence). The germline V and J ends were trimmed by 1 base and 3 bases, with 10 bases remaining between them.

This clonotype showed up many times. The rearrangement links TRBV5-4 to TRBJ1-4; 9 bases fit TRBD1. Germline CDR1 SGHNT, CDR2 YYREEE (reference sequence). CDR3 length equals 15 residues. V lost 0 bases and J lost 5; bases outside the gene matches: 2. The CDR3 spells CASSLAQGANEKLFF. Here the CDR3 DNA reads TGTGCCAGCAGCTTGGCACAGGGGGCGAATGAAAAACTGTTTTTT.

This clonotype was seen many times. This chain uses TRBV7-2 with TRBJ1-1; 8 nucleotides match TRBD1. Unmatched junction bases numbered 2, after V lost 1 base and J lost 4 bases. The CDR3 spans 14 residues. Germline V gene sequence: CDR1 SGHTA, CDR2 FQGNSA. DNA for the CDR3: TGTGCCAGCAGCTTAGGGACAGGGAGCACTGAAGCTTTCTTT. The encoded protein is CASSLGTGSTEAFF.

CDR3 amino acids: CASSLDDTQYF. CDR3 bases: TGTGCCAGCAGCTTGGACGATACGCAGTATTTT. The V and J genes are TRBV5-6 and TRBJ2-3; D unclear. V was shortened by 0 bases and J by 6 bases, with 2 bases between the two germline ends. The CDR3 totals 11 residues. Germline values: CDR1 SGHDT, CDR2 YYEEEE.

This clonotype was picked up many times. The V call is TRBV29-1, the J call TRBJ2-7; D perhaps matches TRBD1 (5 bases). The V end was cut by 3 bases, the J end by 6 bases, with 12 bases between. The germline V gene has CDR1 SQVTM and CDR2 ANQGSEA. The CDR3 is 12 residues long. CDR3 coding DNA: TGCAGCGTTGATGCGCAGGGCCCCGAGCAGTACTTC. Its protein is CSVDAQGPEQYF.

This chain links TRBV7-2 with TRBJ2-2; 9 bases align to TRBD1. This CDR3 spans 15 amino acids. The germline CDR1 and CDR2 sequences are SGHTA and FQGNSA. V was pared by 4 bases and J by 1 base, with 1 base of the junction left unmatched. DNA for the CDR3: TGTGCCAGCAGCTGGGGACAGGGGAACACCGGGGAGCTGTTTTTT. Translated, it gives CASSWGQGNTGELFF.

This clonotype came up many times. The V gene is TRBV12-3 or TRBV12-4, the J gene TRBJ1-3; tentative D call: TRBD1 (5 bases). The CDR3 is made up of 16 amino acids. V was clipped by 5 bases and J by 2 bases, with 16 bases between them. The CDR3 nucleotides are TGTGCCAGCAGTCCCAATCGGGGAGGGGCTGGAAACACCATATATTTT. Its translation is CASSPNRGGAGNTIYF.

This clonotype occurred a few times. The V and J genes are TRBV29-1 and TRBJ2-7; 7 positions agree with TRBD2. CDR1 and CDR2 from the germline V gene are SQVTM and ANQGSEA. The CDR3 is 13 amino acids. V was pared by 6 bases and J by 6 bases, with 11 bases of the junction left unmatched. CDR3 nucleotides: TGCAGCGTCTCTAGGTGGGGGGAGGGCGAGCAGTACTTC. This codes for CSVSRWGEGEQYF.

The chain is built from TRBV12-3 or TRBV12-4 and TRBJ2-1; 7 bases are shared with TRBD2. This CDR3 is built from 18 residues. Unmatched junction bases numbered 15, after V lost 3 bases and J lost 4 bases. The CDR3 DNA follows: TGTGCCAGCAGTTTTGGCCTAGCGGAGCCGATATATTACAATGAGCAGTTCTTC. It translates to CASSFGLAEPIYYNEQFF.

This clonotype has more than one count but fewer than ten. This sequence joins TRBV19 and TRBJ2-4; a weak D match, TRBD1 (5 bases). This CDR3 has 13 amino acids. With 4 bases removed from V and 4 bases from J, the gap between germline ends came to 8 bases. Germline-derived CDR1 and CDR2 are LNHDA and SQIVND (reference sequence). CDR3 DNA: TGTGCCAGTAGTACGACAGCAAAAAACATTCAGTACTTC. The encoded protein is CASSTTAKNIQYF.

This clonotype was seen a handful of times. The V gene is TRBV6-2 or TRBV6-3, the J gene TRBJ2-1; 11 bases are a match to TRBD1. From germline, CDR1 is MNHEY and CDR2 SVGEGT. This CDR3 is built from 16 residues. The ends lost 0 bases at V and 8 bases at J; junction bases unmatched: 6. The CDR3 here is CASSYSRDRGDYEQFF. The DNA for the CDR3 is TGTGCCAGCAGTTACTCTCGGGACAGGGGGGACTATGAGCAGTTCTTC.

This clonotype was counted between two and nine times. The chain carries TRBV27 and TRBJ2-7, with D perhaps matching TRBD1 (5 bases). The CDR3 spans 15 residues. Germline V gene lookup returns CDR1 MNHEY and CDR2 SMNVEV (reference sequence). V gave up 5 bases and J gave up 5 bases, with 19 bases separating them. CDR3 amino acids: CASSPARQGRDEQYF. The CDR3 DNA reads TGTGCCAGCAGTCCGGCACGGCAGGGCCGGGACGAGCAGTACTTC.

This clonotype was detected a few times. The chain carries TRBV2 and TRBJ2-5, with 8 bases lining up with TRBD2. The CDR3 covers 15 residues. The junction had 6 bases not matched to a gene; V was cut back by 4 bases and J by 2 bases. CDR1 is SNHLY, CDR2 FYNNEI, per germline. DNA of the CDR3: TGTGCCAGCAGTGTCGCGGGAGGAGGACAAGAGACCCAGTACTTC. Amino acid sequence: CASSVAGGGQETQYF.

V gene TRBV20-1 combines with J gene TRBJ1-4, with 7 nucleotides matching TRBD1. Germline CDR1 is DFQATT and CDR2 is SNEGSKA (reference sequence). The J segment lost 4 bases and the V segment lost 6 bases, leaving 5 bases of the junction unmatched. CDR3 length: 13 amino acids. The CDR3 coding sequence is TGCAGTGCAGCGGGACAGTATAATGAAAAACTGTTTTTT. It translates to CSAAGQYNEKLFF.

This chain connects TRBV23-1 to TRBJ2-7, with TRBD1 matching over 10 bases. TRBV23-1 is an ORF, with its function uncertain. V gave up 6 bases and J gave up 1 base; unmatched junction bases: 15. The CDR3 covers 18 residues. CDR3 loop: CASRPGQGTEVESYEQYV. The CDR3 region has the DNA TGCGCCAGCAGGCCGGGACAGGGGACTGAAGTTGAGTCCTACGAGCAGTACGTC.

This CDR3 reads CASSSRRLGRGANVLTF. The CDR3 nucleotides are TGTGCCAGCAGTTCCCGACGGCTAGGCCGTGGGGCCAACGTCCTGACTTTC. The chain has TRBV6-5 and TRBJ2-6, with D unresolved. Germline V gene sequence: CDR1 MNHEY, CDR2 SVGAGI. CDR3 length equals 17 residues. V was trimmed by 4 bases and J by 3 bases, leaving 16 bases between them.

V gene TRBV4-3 combines with J gene TRBJ2-1; 9 bases fit TRBD2. Germline CDR1 LGHNA, CDR2 YSLEER. This CDR3 spans 16 amino acids. Trimming at V came to 3 bases and at J to 7 bases, leaving 10 bases not matched to a gene. Here the CDR3 reads CASSQPGTSWRNEQFF. The CDR3 DNA is TGCGCCAGCAGCCAGCCCGGGACTAGCTGGAGAAATGAGCAGTTCTTC.

The table lists this clonotype with a few counts. The CDR3 DNA follows: TGCGCCAGCAGCCAAGATTGGGATCGGGGAGCGGGGACCAAAGATACGCAGTATTTT. Amino acids: CASSQDWDRGAGTKDTQYF. This chain connects TRBV4-3 to TRBJ2-3; TRBD2 aligns across 7 bases. This CDR3 is 19 amino acids long. Germline CDR1 and CDR2: LGHNA and YSLEER. Germline trimming cut 0 bases from V and 5 bases from J; bases unmatched to any gene: 17.